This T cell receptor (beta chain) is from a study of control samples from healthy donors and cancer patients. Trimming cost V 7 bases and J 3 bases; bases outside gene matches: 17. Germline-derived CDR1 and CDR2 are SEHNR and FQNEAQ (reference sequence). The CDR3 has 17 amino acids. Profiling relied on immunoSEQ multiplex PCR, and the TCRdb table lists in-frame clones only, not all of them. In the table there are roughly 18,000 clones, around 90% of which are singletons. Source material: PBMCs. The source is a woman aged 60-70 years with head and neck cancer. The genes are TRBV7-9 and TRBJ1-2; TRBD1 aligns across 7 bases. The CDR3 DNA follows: TGTGCCAGCACCAGGGGGGTTAGTAGGGAGGAGCACTATGGCTACACCTTC. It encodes CASTRGVSREEHYGYTF.